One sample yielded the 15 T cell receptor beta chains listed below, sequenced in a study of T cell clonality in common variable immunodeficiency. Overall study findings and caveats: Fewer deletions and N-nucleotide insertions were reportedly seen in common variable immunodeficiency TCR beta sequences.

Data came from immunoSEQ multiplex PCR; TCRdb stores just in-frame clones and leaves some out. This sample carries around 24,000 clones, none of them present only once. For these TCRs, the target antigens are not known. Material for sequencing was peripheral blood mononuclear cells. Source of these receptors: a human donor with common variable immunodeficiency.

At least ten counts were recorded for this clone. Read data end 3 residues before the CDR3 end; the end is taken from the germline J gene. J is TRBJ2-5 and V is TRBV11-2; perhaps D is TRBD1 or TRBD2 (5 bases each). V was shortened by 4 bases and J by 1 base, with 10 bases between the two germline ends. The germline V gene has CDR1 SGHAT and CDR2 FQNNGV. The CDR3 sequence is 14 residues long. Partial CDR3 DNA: TGTGCCAGCAGCTCGGCAGGGAGCCAAGAGACC. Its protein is CASSSAGSQET. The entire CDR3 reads CASSSAGSQETQYF.

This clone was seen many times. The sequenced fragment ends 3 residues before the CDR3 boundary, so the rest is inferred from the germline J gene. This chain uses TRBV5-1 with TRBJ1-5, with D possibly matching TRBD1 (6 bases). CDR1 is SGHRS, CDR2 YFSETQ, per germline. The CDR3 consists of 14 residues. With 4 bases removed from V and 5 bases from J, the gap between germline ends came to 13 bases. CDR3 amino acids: CASSPDSGYQPQHF. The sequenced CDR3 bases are TGCGCCAGCAGCCCGGACAGTGGATATCAGCCC.

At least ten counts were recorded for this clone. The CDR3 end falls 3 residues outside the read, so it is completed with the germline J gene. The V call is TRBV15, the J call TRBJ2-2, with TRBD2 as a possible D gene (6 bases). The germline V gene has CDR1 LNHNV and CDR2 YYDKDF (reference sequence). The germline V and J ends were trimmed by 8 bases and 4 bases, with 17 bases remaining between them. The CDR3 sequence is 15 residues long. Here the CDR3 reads CATSRRAGITGELFF. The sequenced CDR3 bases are TGTGCCACCTCGAGGAGGGCGGGGATCACCGGGGAG.

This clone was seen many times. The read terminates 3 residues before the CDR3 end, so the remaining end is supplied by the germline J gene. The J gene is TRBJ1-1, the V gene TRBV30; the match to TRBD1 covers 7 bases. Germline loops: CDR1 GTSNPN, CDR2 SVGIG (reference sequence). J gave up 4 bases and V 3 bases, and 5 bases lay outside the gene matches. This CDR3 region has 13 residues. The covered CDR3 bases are TGTGCCTGGAGGACAGGGTCTATCACTGAA. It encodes CAWRTGSITE. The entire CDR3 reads CAWRTGSITEAFF.

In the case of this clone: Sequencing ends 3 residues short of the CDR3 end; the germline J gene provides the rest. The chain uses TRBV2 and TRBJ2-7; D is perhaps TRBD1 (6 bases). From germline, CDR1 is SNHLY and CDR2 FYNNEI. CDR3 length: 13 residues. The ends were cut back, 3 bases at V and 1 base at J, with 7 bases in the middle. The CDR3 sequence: CASSDQGSYEQYF. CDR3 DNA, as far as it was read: TGTGCCAGCAGTGATCAGGGGTCCTACGAG.

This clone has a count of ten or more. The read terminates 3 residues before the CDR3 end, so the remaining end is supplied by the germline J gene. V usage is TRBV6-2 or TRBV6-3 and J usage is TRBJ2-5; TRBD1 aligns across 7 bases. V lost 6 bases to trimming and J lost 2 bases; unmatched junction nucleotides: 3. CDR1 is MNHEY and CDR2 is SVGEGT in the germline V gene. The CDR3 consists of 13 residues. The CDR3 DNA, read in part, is TGTGCCAGCAGACCGGGACAGCAAGAGACC. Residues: CASRPGQQET. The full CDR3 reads CASRPGQQETQYF.

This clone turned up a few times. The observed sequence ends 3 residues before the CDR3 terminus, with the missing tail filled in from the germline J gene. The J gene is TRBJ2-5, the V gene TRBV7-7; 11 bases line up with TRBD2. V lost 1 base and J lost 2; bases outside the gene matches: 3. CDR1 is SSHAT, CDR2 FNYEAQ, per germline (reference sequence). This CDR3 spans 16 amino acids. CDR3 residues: CASSLGLAGFQETQYF. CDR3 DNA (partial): TGTGCCAGCAGCTTAGGACTAGCGGGGTTTCAAGAGACC.

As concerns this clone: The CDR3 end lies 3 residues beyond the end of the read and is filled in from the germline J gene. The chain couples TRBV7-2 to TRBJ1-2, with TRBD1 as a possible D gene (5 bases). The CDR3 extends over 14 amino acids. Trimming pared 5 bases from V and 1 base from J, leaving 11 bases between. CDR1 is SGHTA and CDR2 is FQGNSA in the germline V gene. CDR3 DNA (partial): TGTGCCAGCAGCCCCCGGGGGGGTAACTATGGC. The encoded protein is CASSPRGGNYG. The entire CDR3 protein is CASSPRGGNYGYTF. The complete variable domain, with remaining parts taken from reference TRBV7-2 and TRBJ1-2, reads GAGVSQSPSNKVTEKGKDVELRCDPISGHTALYWYRQSLGQGLEFLIYFQGNSAPDKSGLPSDRFSAERTGGSVSTLTIQRTQQEDSAVYLCASSPRGGNYGYTFGSGTRLTVV.

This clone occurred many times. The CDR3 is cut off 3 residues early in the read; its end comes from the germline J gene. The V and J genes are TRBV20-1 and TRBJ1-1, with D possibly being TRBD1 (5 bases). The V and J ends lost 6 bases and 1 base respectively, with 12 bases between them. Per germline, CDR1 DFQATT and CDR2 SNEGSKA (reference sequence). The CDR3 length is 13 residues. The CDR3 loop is CSAEQAPNTEAFF. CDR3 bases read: TGCAGTGCCGAACAGGCTCCGAACACTGAA.

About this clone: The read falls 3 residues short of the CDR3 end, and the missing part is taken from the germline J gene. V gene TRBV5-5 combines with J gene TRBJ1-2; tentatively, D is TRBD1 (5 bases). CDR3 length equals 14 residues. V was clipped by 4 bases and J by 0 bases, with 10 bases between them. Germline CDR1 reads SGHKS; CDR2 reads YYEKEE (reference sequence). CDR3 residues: CASSDSLANYGYTF. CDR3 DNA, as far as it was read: TGTGCCAGCAGCGACAGCCTAGCTAACTATGGC.

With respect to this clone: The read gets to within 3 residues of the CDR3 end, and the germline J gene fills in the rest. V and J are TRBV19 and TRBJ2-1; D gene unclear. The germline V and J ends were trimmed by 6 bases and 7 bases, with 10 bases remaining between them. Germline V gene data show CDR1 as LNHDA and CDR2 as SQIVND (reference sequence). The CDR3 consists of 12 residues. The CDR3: CASRSYMNEQFF. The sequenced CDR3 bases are TGTGCCAGTAGATCGTACATGAATGAG.

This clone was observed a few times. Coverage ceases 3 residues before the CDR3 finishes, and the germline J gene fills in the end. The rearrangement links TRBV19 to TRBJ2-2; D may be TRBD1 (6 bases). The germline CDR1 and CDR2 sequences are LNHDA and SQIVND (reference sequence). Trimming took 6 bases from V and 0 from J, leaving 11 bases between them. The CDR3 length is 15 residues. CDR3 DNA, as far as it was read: TGTGCCAGTAGACCGGGACATACGAACACCGGGGAG. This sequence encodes CASRPGHTNTGE. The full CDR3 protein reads CASRPGHTNTGELFF.

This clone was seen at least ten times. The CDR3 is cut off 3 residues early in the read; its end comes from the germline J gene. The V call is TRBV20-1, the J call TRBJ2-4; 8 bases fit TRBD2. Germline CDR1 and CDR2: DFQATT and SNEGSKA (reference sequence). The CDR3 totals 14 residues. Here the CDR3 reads CSARDWAGSGGQYF. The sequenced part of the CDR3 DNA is TGCAGTGCTAGAGATTGGGCCGGCAGCGGGGGT.

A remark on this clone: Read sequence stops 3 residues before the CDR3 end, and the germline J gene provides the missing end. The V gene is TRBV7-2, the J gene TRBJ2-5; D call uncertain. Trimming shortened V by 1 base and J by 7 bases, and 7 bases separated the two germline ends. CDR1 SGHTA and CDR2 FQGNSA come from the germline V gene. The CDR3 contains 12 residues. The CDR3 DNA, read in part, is TGTGCCAGCAGCTTAGGAAGAGGGACC. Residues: CASSLGRGT. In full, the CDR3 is CASSLGRGTQYF.

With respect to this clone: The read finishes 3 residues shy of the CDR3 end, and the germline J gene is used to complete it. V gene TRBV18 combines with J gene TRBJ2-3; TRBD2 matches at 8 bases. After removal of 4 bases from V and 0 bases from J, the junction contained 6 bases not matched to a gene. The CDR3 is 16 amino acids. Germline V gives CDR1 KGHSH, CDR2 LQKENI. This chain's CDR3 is CASSRRPSGSTDTQYF. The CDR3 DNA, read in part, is TGTGCCAGCTCACGCCGGCCTAGCGGGAGCACAGATACG.